These 17 T cell receptor beta chains originate from one sample sequenced in a study of PD-L1 blockade in urothelial cancer. Time point here: peripheral blood 6 weeks after treatment start. Profiling relied on immunoSEQ multiplex PCR, and the TCRdb table lists in-frame clones only, not all of them. Found here are tens of thousands of clones, 79% of them singletons; the top ten hold about 3%. Sequenced here: PBMCs, sampled around atezolizumab (anti-PD-L1) treatment. The receptor set was obtained from an older man with urothelial cancer.

The chain couples TRBV14 to TRBJ2-1; perhaps TRBD2 as D (5 bases). V shed 1 base and J shed 7 bases, with 17 bases lying between them. Germline CDR1 reads SGHDN; CDR2 reads FVKESK. This CDR3 region has 16 residues. The CDR3 nucleotides read TGTGCCAGCAGCCAAGGCCTCTTAGGCGGGCGTAATGAGCAGTTCTTC. Translating it yields CASSQGLLGGRNEQFF. The entire variable domain, with the rest obtained from reference TRBV14 and TRBJ2-1, is as follows: EAGVTQFPSHSVIEKGQTVTLRCDPISGHDNLYWYRRVMGKEIKFLLHFVKESKQDESGMPNNRFLAERTGGTYSTLKVQPAELEDSGVYFCASSQGLLGGRNEQFFGPGTRLTVL.

This clone was recorded only once. V and J are TRBV7-2 and TRBJ2-7, with D possibly matching TRBD1 (5 bases). Germline-derived CDR1 and CDR2 are SGHTA and FQGNSA. The ends were cut back, 3 bases at V and 3 bases at J, with 9 bases in the middle. This CDR3 comprises 13 residues. The DNA of the CDR3 is TGTGCCAGCAGCTTGGGCAGGGTCTACGAGCAGTACTTC. Its protein product is CASSLGRVYEQYF.

Only a few counts were recorded for this clone. The chain employs TRBV11-2 and TRBJ2-3, with 11 positions matching TRBD2. The CDR3 has 16 amino acids. Germline V gene lookup returns CDR1 SGHAT and CDR2 FQNNGV. The trim removed 5 bases at V and 3 bases at J, leaving 7 bases unmatched. The CDR3 protein is CASSRLSGGATDTQYF. CDR3 DNA sequence: TGTGCCAGCAGCCGACTTAGCGGGGGGGCAACAGATACGCAGTATTTT.

The chain has TRBV14 and TRBJ2-3, with D possibly matching TRBD1 (5 bases). The CDR3 runs to 14 residues. V gave up 2 bases and J gave up 3 bases, with 9 bases separating them. CDR1 is SGHDN and CDR2 is FVKESK in the germline V gene. CDR3 amino acids: CASSQWGATDTQYF. CDR3 in DNA: TGTGCCAGCAGCCAATGGGGCGCGACAGATACGCAGTATTTT.

The rearrangement joins TRBV7-2 to TRBJ2-1, with TRBD2 identical over 10 bases. V gave up 5 bases and J gave up 6 bases; unmatched junction bases: 4. Germline V gives CDR1 SGHTA, CDR2 FQGNSA. The CDR3 sequence is 14 residues long. This CDR3 reads CASSAGLAINEQFF. The CDR3 nucleotides read TGTGCCAGCAGCGCGGGACTAGCGATCAATGAGCAGTTCTTC.

The chain has TRBV21-1 and TRBJ1-6; TRBD1 was called by the table and not checked on the DNA. TRBV21-1 is assigned pseudogene status. The length of the CDR3 is 17 residues. As DNA, the CDR3 is TGTGCCAGCAGCAAAGAGGGTAGGGGGTTCTATAATTCACCCCTCCACTTT. It codes for CASSKEGRGFYNSPLHF.

V and J are TRBV29-1 and TRBJ2-3, with TRBD1 identical over 7 bases. The V and J ends lost 3 bases and 0 bases, in that order; junction bases with no gene match: 3. The V gene's germline CDR1 is SQVTM and CDR2 ANQGSEA. The CDR3 contains 14 residues. Here the CDR3 reads CSVEGQPSTDTQYF. As DNA, the CDR3 is TGCAGCGTTGAGGGACAGCCTAGCACAGATACGCAGTATTTT.

The chain uses TRBV5-1 and TRBJ1-1; weak D call: TRBD1 (6 bases). The CDR3 is 14 residues long. Germline V gene lookup returns CDR1 SGHRS and CDR2 YFSETQ. Trimming stripped 3 bases from V and 1 base from J, with 10 bases between. Here the CDR3 DNA reads TGCGCCAGCAGCTCAGGACAGCCGAACACTGAAGCTTTCTTT. The encoded protein is CASSSGQPNTEAFF.

The rearrangement joins TRBV5-1 to TRBJ2-5, with TRBD2 as a possible D gene (5 bases). Trimming cost V 7 bases and J 5 bases, with 9 bases left between them. The CDR3 length is 11 residues. Germline V gives CDR1 SGHRS, CDR2 YFSETQ. DNA of the CDR3: TGCGCCAGCTCCCGAGGGGAGACCCAGTACTTC. It translates to CASSRGETQYF.

The chain carries TRBV5-4 and TRBJ2-1; perhaps TRBD2 as D (5 bases). The V end was cut by 4 bases, the J end by 0 bases, with 11 bases between. Germline V gives CDR1 SGHNT, CDR2 YYREEE (reference sequence). The CDR3 consists of 15 residues. This CDR3 reads CASSPDSLSYNEQFF. The CDR3 DNA is TGTGCCAGCAGCCCGGACTCGCTCTCCTACAATGAGCAGTTCTTC.

The chain employs TRBV5-6 and TRBJ1-2; the match to TRBD1 covers 8 bases. The length of the CDR3 is 14 residues. V was clipped by 5 bases and J by 4 bases; unmatched bases: 7. Germline CDR1 is SGHDT and CDR2 is YYEEEE. CDR3 DNA: TGTGCCAGCAGATCTATAACAGGGGGCTATGGCTACACCTTC. Protein product: CASRSITGGYGYTF.

The V call is TRBV7-2, the J call TRBJ1-1, with 9 bases matching TRBD1. V dropped 4 bases and J dropped 7; count of bases not matched to a gene: 4. Germline CDR1 reads SGHTA; CDR2 reads FQGNSA. This CDR3 has 13 amino acids. DNA of the CDR3: TGTGCCAGCAGCTCGGACAGGGGTGGTGAAGCTTTCTTT. Translating it yields CASSSDRGGEAFF.

This clone was seen a few times. This sequence joins TRBV6-6 and TRBJ2-7; 11 nucleotides agree with TRBD1. Germline CDR1 reads MNHNY; CDR2 reads SVGAGI (reference sequence). Trimming took 2 bases from V and 3 from J; bases not matched to a gene: 3. This CDR3 is 15 amino acids long. Written as DNA, the CDR3 is TGTGCCAGCAGTTACCGGGGGACAGGGGGCTACGAGCAGTACTTC. Amino acids: CASSYRGTGGYEQYF.

V and J are TRBV7-2 and TRBJ1-1; D call uncertain. Per the germline V gene, CDR1 is SGHTA and CDR2 is FQGNSA. CDR3 length: 15 amino acids. V was cut by 1 base and J by 0 bases, with 9 bases left in between. CDR3 bases: TGTGCCAGCAGCTTAGGAGGAGGTATGAACACTGAAGCTTTCTTT. Its translation is CASSLGGGMNTEAFF.

The J gene is TRBJ1-6, the V gene TRBV27; TRBD1 aligns across 10 bases. From germline, CDR1 is MNHEY and CDR2 SMNVEV (reference sequence). CDR3 length: 15 residues. V trimming: 6 bases; J trimming: 4 bases; junction bases outside the gene matches: 3. The CDR3 reads CASRTGGWYNSPLHF. CDR3 DNA sequence: TGTGCCAGCAGGACAGGGGGCTGGTATAATTCACCCCTCCACTTT.

This clone has a single count. The chain joins TRBV19 to TRBJ2-1; 9 positions agree with TRBD1. The trim removed 1 base at V and 2 bases at J, leaving 0 bases unmatched. The germline V gene encodes CDR1 LNHDA and CDR2 SQIVND (reference sequence). This CDR3 comprises 15 residues. The CDR3 coding sequence is TGTGCCAGTAGTATAGGACAGGGGGCCTACAATGAGCAGTTCTTC. Amino acid sequence: CASSIGQGAYNEQFF.

The gene calls are TRBV2 and TRBJ1-1; D is perhaps TRBD1 (5 bases). The ends were cut back, 4 bases at V and 4 bases at J, with 16 bases in the middle. CDR1 and CDR2 (germline): SNHLY, FYNNEI. The CDR3 is 15 amino acids. The CDR3: CASSAWSQGGTEAFF. CDR3 DNA: TGTGCCAGCAGTGCGTGGAGCCAGGGCGGCACTGAAGCTTTCTTT.